Listed below are T cell receptor beta chains from one sample, sequenced in a study of cytomegalovirus exposure and HLA in healthy donors. Repertoires were generated with immunoSEQ multiplex PCR, while TCRdb's copy carries only in-frame clones and drops some. The table includes roughly 130,000 clones, 83% detected once. The sample comprised PBMCs. The receptors were gathered from a girl under 10 years old in good health and CMV-seronegative. Both conserved end residues are trimmed from each CDR3.

TRBJ2-7	TRBV27	ASSLWPTSGDHYEQY
TRBJ2-3	TRBV29-1	SVAPLGGVTDTQY
TRBJ2-7	TRBV7-2	ASSLGTVTAPKY
TRBJ2-7	TRBV29-1	SVANWLAGDLEQY
TRBJ1-1	TRBV29-1	SVKWRGTEAF
TRBJ1-5	TRBV27	ASSLVGNQPQH
TRBJ1-6	TRBV27	ASRPLRGTGPNSPLH
TRBJ1-2	TRBV6-5	ASIKGQGNGYT
TRBJ1-1	TRBV6-5	ASSPRGDGEAF
TRBJ2-5	TRBV7-8	ASSSGTQY
TRBJ2-7	TRBV2	ASSAGTVNYYEQY
TRBJ1-1	TRBV29-1	SVALKRNSNTEAF
TRBJ2-1	TRBV5-1	ASSLAGPSYNEQF
TRBJ1-2	TRBV28	ASSPTGQGNHGYT
TRBJ1-1	TRBV7-9	ASSLEGVRTEAF
TRBJ2-7	TRBV6-6	ASSQGAVSYEQY
TRBJ2-5	TRBV5-1	ASSLQEETQY
TRBJ2-7	TRBV27	ASSVTASLHYEQY
TRBJ2-5	TRBV5-1	ASSLGTGGRETQY
TRBJ1-1	TRBV7-2	ASSIPGTSEAF
TRBJ2-1	TRBV6-5	ASSRLAGVPDEQF
TRBJ1-1	TRBV27	ASRETGSNTEAF
TRBJ1-2	TRBV2	ASRREGDYGYT
TRBJ2-7	TRBV30	AWSGGGSGVDRQY
TRBJ1-4	TRBV7-2	ASSLTGNEKLF
TRBJ1-2	TRBV7-6	ASSLARAGADYYGYT
TRBJ1-1	TRBV4-1	ASSQNIPGTEAF
TRBJ2-7	TRBV28	ASKGGIGRLAEQY
TRBJ1-1	TRBV18	ASSPLTGVTEAF
TRBJ2-7	TRBV10-1	ASSEWTEPPRDTVYEQY
TRBJ1-1	TRBV29-1	SVHRIGDTEAF
TRBJ2-1	TRBV27	ASSLLGEGYNEQF
TRBJ2-7	TRBV15	ATSRVGGAYEQY
TRBJ2-1	TRBV9	ASSVEGAEQF
TRBJ1-2	TRBV27	ASSLAGPAYGYT
TRBJ2-7	TRBV27	ASRAGQYYEQY
TRBJ2-4	TRBV30	AWSVLRQLKNIQY